This T cell receptor beta chain is drawn from a study of T cells in Graves' hyperthyroidism and ophthalmopathy. This clonotype was observed a handful of times. The antigen is unknown. The V end lost 4 bases, the J end lost 0 bases, and 13 bases lay between the germline ends. This CDR3 contains 17 residues. Germline CDR1 reads LNHDA; CDR2 reads SQIVND (reference sequence). Amplification yielded TCR beta CDR3 regions, with RNA transcripts as the source. Primed by the HTBI set, a first-round RT-PCR was run on the TCR CDR3. Using its own MiXCR run on the multiplex PCR reads, TCRdb lists one record per CDR3 protein. The sample holds some 490,000 distinct CDR3 sequences; less than 25% are singletons and the top ten take 49%. The study's findings and limits: Most thyroid clonotypes that were expanded above 0.001 also turned up in blood.

Sequencing input: blood. The chain employs TRBV19 and TRBJ2-6, with no clear D. The sequence derives from a woman between 65 and 79 years old with Graves' ophthalmopathy. This CDR3 is CASSTPQLGSGANVLTF. Written as DNA, the CDR3 is TGTGCCAGTAGTACGCCACAGCTGGGCTCTGGGGCCAACGTCCTGACTTTC.